This passage covers 30 T cell receptor beta chains from one sample sequenced in a study of T cells after yellow fever vaccination (dated by TCRdb to between 2018 and 2021). The method behind the library was 5' RACE. This sample was sequenced with an Illumina HiSeq 2500. TCRdb reworked the public reads: Q25 trimming with fastp, MiXCR clone assembly, productive beta chains retained. Rows matching on CDR3 protein sequence are summarized as one entry with the most common DNA and genes. The sample yields almost 600,000 distinct CDR3 sequences; approximately 15% were counted once. Together, the top ten hold 11% to 15% of the sample. The sample's treatment or condition label, in plain terms: live attenuated yellow fever vaccine strain. Sample: PBMCs, taken on the day of the yellow fever booster vaccination. These receptor sequences come from a man under 40 who received the YFV17D yellow fever vaccine.

This clonotype was seen a few times. The chain joins TRBV3-1 to TRBJ2-7; 12 bases are a match to TRBD2. Germline CDR1 and CDR2: LGHDT and YNNKEL (reference sequence). With V trimmed by 8 bases and J by 6 bases, 2 bases remained unmatched. The CDR3 covers 12 residues. Here the CDR3 reads CASQLAGGEQYF. CDR3 sequence (DNA): TGTGCCAGCCAACTAGCGGGAGGCGAGCAGTACTTC.

A few counts support this clonotype. The V call is TRBV12-3 or TRBV12-4, the J call TRBJ1-4; D ambiguous. Deletions cut 4 bases from V and 8 bases from J, with 17 bases between. The CDR3 is made up of 15 amino acids. CDR3 nucleotides: TGTGCCAGCAGTTCCTCCACGAAGATCCTGGAAAAACTGTTTTTT. Residues: CASSSSTKILEKLFF.

There are many counts of this clonotype. The chain links TRBV7-2 to TRBJ2-7, with D tentatively TRBD2 (5 bases). The CDR3 loop spans 14 amino acids. The V gene lost 3 bases and the J gene lost 2 bases, with 11 bases spanning the gap. Germline CDR1 reads SGHTA; CDR2 reads FQGNSA. CDR3 sequence (DNA): TGTGCCAGCAGCTTCCGCGGAGCGGCCTACGAGCAGTACTTC. It codes for CASSFRGAAYEQYF.

This clonotype was seen a handful of times. This chain joins TRBV20-1 and TRBJ2-3; TRBD2 agrees at 8 bases. Germline trimming cut 3 bases from V and 6 bases from J; bases unmatched to any gene: 11. CDR1 and CDR2 from the germline V gene are DFQATT and SNEGSKA (reference sequence). This CDR3 has 15 residues. Here the CDR3 reads CSARPGTSGPDTQYF. The CDR3 DNA reads TGCAGTGCTAGGCCCGGGACTAGTGGCCCCGATACGCAGTATTTT.

The rearrangement joins TRBV6-9 to TRBJ1-5; D not resolved. Germline loops: CDR1 MNHGY, CDR2 SVAAGI. V was cut by 4 bases and J by 2 bases, with 21 bases left in between. The CDR3 has 18 residues. CDR3 sequence reads: CASSFYEGGKGGNQPQHF. DNA of the CDR3: TGTGCCAGCAGTTTTTACGAGGGAGGTAAAGGCGGCAATCAGCCCCAGCATTTT.

This clonotype showed up just a few times. V is TRBV11-3 and J is TRBJ2-3; TRBD2 matches 8 bases. Losses at the gene ends were 6 bases for V and 6 bases for J; bases not matched to a gene: 11. CDR1 SGHNT and CDR2 YENEEA come from the germline V gene. CDR3 length equals 15 residues. CDR3 sequence reads: CASSQTSGGRDTQYF. The CDR3 DNA reads TGTGCCAGCAGTCAAACTAGCGGAGGACGGGATACGCAGTATTTT.

The rearrangement links TRBV7-6 to TRBJ2-7, with 7 bases fitting TRBD1. The CDR3 spans 13 residues. V lost 0 bases and J lost 7; bases outside the gene matches: 3. Per the germline V gene, CDR1 is SGHVS and CDR2 is FNYEAQ. This chain's CDR3 is CASSLATGAEQYF. The CDR3 bases are TGTGCCAGCAGCTTAGCTACAGGGGCGGAGCAGTACTTC.

This rearrangement joins TRBV28 to TRBJ2-5, with 7 bases fitting TRBD1. CDR1 is MDHEN and CDR2 is SYDVKM in the germline V gene. V shed 5 bases, J shed 5 bases, and the junction held 5 bases outside the gene matches. The CDR3 totals 13 residues. The CDR3 sequence: CASSTGVPETQYF. In DNA form, the CDR3 reads TGTGCCAGCAGTACAGGGGTACCGGAGACCCAGTACTTC.

V and J are TRBV29-1 and TRBJ2-1; no definite D call. Trimming took off 6 bases at V and 7 bases at J, with 19 bases between the two ends. The V gene's germline CDR1 is SQVTM and CDR2 ANQGSEA. This CDR3 comprises 14 residues. The chain's CDR3 is CSVEKHVVGNEQFF. The CDR3 region has the DNA TGCAGCGTCGAGAAGCATGTCGTGGGGAATGAGCAGTTCTTC.

This chain links TRBV19 with TRBJ1-1, with D maybe TRBD1 (5 bases). Trimming shortened V by 2 bases and J by 2 bases, and 12 bases separated the two germline ends. CDR3 size: 15 residues. In germline, CDR1 is LNHDA, CDR2 SQIVND (reference sequence). The CDR3 bases are TGTGCCAGTAGTATACAGGGTGGCAAAAACACTGAAGCTTTCTTT. Translating it yields CASSIQGGKNTEAFF. Based on the CDR3 plus reference TRBV19 and TRBJ1-1, the full variable domain is DGGITQSPKYLFRKEGQNVTLSCEQNLNHDAMYWYRQDPGQGLRLIYYSQIVNDFQKGDIAEGYSVSREKKESFPLTVTSAQKNPTAFYLCASSIQGGKNTEAFFGQGTRLTVV.

This clonotype was counted a few times. V gene TRBV5-1 combines with J gene TRBJ2-7, with TRBD2 matching 14 bases. There are 16 residues in the CDR3. Unmatched junction bases numbered 9, after V lost 4 bases and J lost 6 bases. Germline assignment: CDR1 SGHRS and CDR2 YFSETQ. The DNA of the CDR3 is TGCGCCAGCAGCCCGGGACTAGCGGGAGTAGCGGGCGAGCAGTACTTC. It specifies CASSPGLAGVAGEQYF. The full variable domain, completed using reference TRBV5-1 and TRBJ2-7, is KAGVTQTPRYLIKTRGQQVTLSCSPISGHRSVSWYQQTPGQGLQFLFEYFSETQRNKGNFPGRFSGRQFSNSRSEMNVSTLELGDSALYLCASSPGLAGVAGEQYFGPGTRLTVT.

The rearrangement joins TRBV5-4 to TRBJ2-7; the D gene is possibly TRBD2 (6 bases). The CDR3 runs to 13 residues. Germline assignment: CDR1 SGHNT and CDR2 YYREEE (reference sequence). With 0 bases removed from V and 6 bases from J, the gap between germline ends came to 10 bases. CDR3 residues: CASSLVGRLEQYF. CDR3 sequence (DNA): TGTGCCAGCAGCTTGGTCGGGAGACTCGAGCAGTACTTC.

This clonotype came up a few times. The V and J genes are TRBV20-1 and TRBJ2-1; TRBD1 or TRBD2 may be the D gene (5 bases each). CDR3 length: 15 residues. The V gene lost 6 bases and the J gene lost 6 bases, with 21 bases spanning the gap. Germline loops: CDR1 DFQATT, CDR2 SNEGSKA (reference sequence). The CDR3 coding sequence is TGCAGTGCGCCTATGGGTGGGGGACGCGGCAATGAGCAGTTCTTC. Translated, it gives CSAPMGGGRGNEQFF.

This clonotype was seen only a few times. V gene TRBV7-9 combines with J gene TRBJ2-7, with 13 bases lining up with TRBD2. The CDR3 is 15 amino acids. Germline V gene sequence: CDR1 SEHNR, CDR2 FQNEAQ (reference sequence). After removal of 6 bases from V and 0 bases from J, the junction contained 2 bases not matched to a gene. The CDR3 is CASRLAGGPSYEQYF. The DNA for the CDR3 is TGTGCCAGCAGACTAGCGGGAGGGCCCTCCTACGAGCAGTACTTC.

V is TRBV4-3 and J is TRBJ2-3, with a tentative D call TRBD2 (6 bases). The germline gives CDR1 LGHNA, CDR2 YSLEER. This CDR3 is 15 amino acids long. V was trimmed by 8 bases and J by 1 base, leaving 16 bases between them. The CDR3 reads CASARDLQRTDTQYF. In nucleotides, the CDR3 is TGCGCCAGCGCGCGGGACTTACAACGCACAGATACGCAGTATTTT.

The table lists this clonotype with a few counts. CDR3 bases: TGTGCCAGCAGCCGTGACAGGGACCCGGGCTACACCATATATTTT. Its translation: CASSRDRDPGYTIYF. The chain is built from TRBV7-8 and TRBJ1-3, with 7 bases that match TRBD1. V lost 5 bases and J lost 8; bases outside the gene matches: 12. CDR1 SGHVS and CDR2 FQNEAQ come from the germline V gene. The CDR3 runs to 15 residues.

This clonotype was recorded many times. The CDR3: CASSVAGELFF. The CDR3, as DNA: TGTGCCAGCAGCGTAGCCGGGGAGCTGTTTTTT. The V and J genes are TRBV9 and TRBJ2-2, with unresolved D. Germline assignment: CDR1 SGDLS and CDR2 YYNGEE. The CDR3 contains 11 residues. Trimming took 0 bases from V and 6 from J, leaving 0 bases between them.

As DNA, the CDR3 is TGTGCCAGCAATCCGGGACTAGTCCCCTACGAGCAGTACTTC. This gives the protein CASNPGLVPYEQYF. The genes are TRBV6-2 or TRBV6-3 and TRBJ2-7; 8 nucleotides agree with TRBD2. Germline V lookup: CDR1 MNHEY, CDR2 SVGEGT. V shed 7 bases, J shed 2 bases, and the junction held 7 bases outside the gene matches. The CDR3 spans 14 residues.

This clonotype appeared a few times. The gene calls are TRBV20-1 and TRBJ2-7; D unresolved. V lost 0 bases and J lost 5, with 8 bases in between. Germline V lookup: CDR1 DFQATT, CDR2 SNEGSKA (reference sequence). This CDR3 comprises 12 residues. This chain's CDR3 is CSARDESHEQYF. The CDR3 DNA sequence: TGCAGTGCTAGAGATGAATCCCACGAGCAGTACTTC.

The chain is built from TRBV5-6 and TRBJ2-5, with 8 bases matching TRBD2. Germline values: CDR1 SGHDT, CDR2 YYEEEE. V lost 6 bases to trimming and J lost 5 bases; unmatched junction nucleotides: 9. This CDR3 region has 14 residues. DNA for the CDR3: TGTGCCAGCACCCACCGGGAGGGGATGGAGACCCAGTACTTC. Protein product: CASTHREGMETQYF.

V gene TRBV20-1 combines with J gene TRBJ2-1; D is unresolved. CDR1 and CDR2 (germline): DFQATT, SNEGSKA (reference sequence). The V gene lost 3 bases and the J gene lost 6 bases, with 21 bases spanning the gap. The length of the CDR3 is 16 residues. The DNA for the CDR3 is TGCAGTGCTAGGGATCCGCTAGGGCCGTCCCCCAATGAGCAGTTCTTC. Encoded protein: CSARDPLGPSPNEQFF.

The chain is built from TRBV20-1 and TRBJ2-7; D call uncertain. V was pared by 8 bases and J by 0 bases, with 8 bases between. CDR3 length: 11 residues. Per the germline V gene, CDR1 is DFQATT and CDR2 is SNEGSKA (reference sequence). The CDR3 DNA is TGCAGTTGTGCGGACTCCTACGAGCAGTACTTC. This translates into CSCADSYEQYF.

This clonotype turned up a few times. The J gene is TRBJ1-6, the V gene TRBV5-1, with D possibly TRBD1 on 6 matching bases. CDR3 length: 14 amino acids. Germline assignment: CDR1 SGHRS and CDR2 YFSETQ. The germline V and J ends were trimmed by 5 bases and 9 bases, with 15 bases remaining between them. CDR3 protein: CASRDGPGVSPLHF. For the CDR3, the DNA is TGCGCCAGCAGGGATGGGCCAGGGGTTTCACCCCTCCACTTT.

This clonotype was counted between two and nine times. The chain couples TRBV5-1 to TRBJ2-5; 7 bases are a match to TRBD1. The CDR3 covers 14 residues. From germline, CDR1 is SGHRS and CDR2 YFSETQ. J was trimmed by 4 bases and V by 0 bases; bases with no gene match: 3. The CDR3 sequence: CASSLGDRVETQYF. DNA of the CDR3: TGCGCCAGCAGCTTGGGTGACAGGGTAGAGACCCAGTACTTC.

The table lists this clonotype with many counts. V is TRBV5-1 and J is TRBJ1-1; tentatively, D is TRBD1 (6 bases). The CDR3 covers 13 residues. Germline V gene sequence: CDR1 SGHRS, CDR2 YFSETQ. V lost 3 bases, J lost 8 bases, and 14 bases lay in between. The CDR3 loop is CASSSRGRREAFF. The CDR3 DNA reads as TGCGCCAGCAGCTCCAGGGGACGGCGAGAAGCTTTCTTT.

V and J are TRBV7-2 and TRBJ2-1; tentatively, D is TRBD2 (6 bases). CDR1 is SGHTA, CDR2 FQGNSA, per germline. Trimming left V 1 base short and J 10 bases short, with 20 bases between. CDR3 length equals 16 residues. The CDR3 DNA follows: TGTGCCAGCAGCTTAGAGAATCCGGGAGTATGGAAGGAGCAGTTCTTC. Translation gives CASSLENPGVWKEQFF.

The J gene is TRBJ2-3, the V gene TRBV6-1; 12 bases map to TRBD2. CDR1 and CDR2 (germline): MNHNS, SASEGT. The CDR3 extends over 16 amino acids. With 6 bases clipped from V and 4 bases from J, the junction kept 8 bases outside the gene matches. As DNA, the CDR3 is TGTGCCAGCAGACGAGGGGCTAGCGGGAGGGCAGATACGCAGTATTTT. Translation: CASRRGASGRADTQYF.

J is TRBJ2-3 and V is TRBV20-1, with 8 bases identical to TRBD2. This CDR3 comprises 20 residues. CDR1 and CDR2 (germline): DFQATT, SNEGSKA (reference sequence). V trimming: 6 bases; J trimming: 4 bases; junction bases outside the gene matches: 27. The CDR3 reads CSATPAISGIFTQVSDTQYF. CDR3 coding DNA: TGCAGTGCCACCCCCGCGATTAGCGGGATCTTTACCCAAGTTTCAGATACGCAGTATTTT.

The V gene is TRBV29-1, the J gene TRBJ1-4, with D perhaps matching TRBD1 (5 bases). Looked up from germline, CDR1 is SQVTM and CDR2 is ANQGSEA. With 2 bases removed from V and 7 bases from J, the gap between germline ends came to 11 bases. The CDR3 runs to 13 residues. CDR3 amino acids: CSVEIGVGEKLFF. The CDR3 DNA follows: TGCAGCGTTGAAATAGGGGTGGGTGAAAAACTGTTTTTT.

This clonotype occurred many times. V usage is TRBV10-3 and J usage is TRBJ2-1, with D possibly being TRBD1 (5 bases). The CDR3 contains 16 residues. Trimming took 2 bases from V and 2 from J, leaving 13 bases between them. CDR1 and CDR2 from the germline V gene are ENHRY and SYGVKD. CDR3 nucleotides: TGTGCCATCAGTGAGATGGCAGGGTCGGCCTACAATGAGCAGTTCTTC. Its protein product is CAISEMAGSAYNEQFF.